Below, 10 T cell receptor beta chains from the same sample are listed, as sequenced in a study of cytomegalovirus exposure and HLA in healthy donors listed by TCRdb under 2017. Libraries were made using the immunoSEQ multiplex PCR assay. TCRdb limited this immuneACCESS table to in-frame rearrangements with V and J called. A share of clones is missing; checked studies link under half to unresolved V genes, and the rest is unexplained. In this sample the table shows 50,000 to 80,000 clones, 90% to 95% of which occur a single time. The ten largest clones capture approximately 5.4% of the sample. The material sequenced was PBMCs. All receptors derive from a woman younger than 30 in good health and CMV-seropositive.

This sequence joins TRBV27 and TRBJ1-2; the D is unclear. The germline gives CDR1 MNHEY, CDR2 SMNVEV (reference sequence). V was shortened by 7 bases and J by 5 bases, with 20 bases between the two germline ends. This CDR3 contains 15 residues. The CDR3 loop is CASTGRTGLGYGYTF. CDR3 in DNA: TGTGCCAGCACCGGGAGGACGGGGTTAGGGTATGGCTACACCTTC.

V and J are TRBV2 and TRBJ1-2; D perhaps matches TRBD1 (6 bases). The V gene lost 7 bases and the J gene lost 6 bases, with 12 bases spanning the gap. The CDR3 contains 12 residues. Germline V gene sequence: CDR1 SNHLY, CDR2 FYNNEI. The CDR3 region is CASIRDIDGYTF. CDR3 in DNA: TGTGCCAGCATCCGGGACATAGATGGCTACACCTTC.

The sample holds one count of this clone. The chain joins TRBV6-4 to TRBJ2-1; 7 bases match TRBD1. The V and J ends lost 0 bases and 8 bases, in that order; junction bases with no gene match: 10. This CDR3 spans 16 amino acids. Germline-derived CDR1 and CDR2 are MRHNA and SNTAGT. The CDR3 loop is CASSDSLRGKFDEQFF. The DNA for the CDR3 is TGTGCCAGCAGTGACTCGCTCAGGGGGAAATTCGATGAGCAGTTCTTC.

The chain has TRBV19 and TRBJ2-5, with D possibly TRBD2 on 5 matching bases. V was pared by 2 bases and J by 5 bases, with 9 bases between. This CDR3 comprises 13 residues. Per germline, CDR1 LNHDA and CDR2 SQIVND (reference sequence). The CDR3 is CASSISGSETQYF. The CDR3 coding sequence is TGTGCCAGTAGTATATCGGGGTCGGAGACCCAGTACTTC.

In its sample, this clone was seen once. The gene calls are TRBV27 and TRBJ2-7; TRBD2 agrees at 9 bases. The J segment lost 4 bases and the V segment lost 6 bases, leaving 10 bases of the junction unmatched. This CDR3 is 15 amino acids long. CDR1 is MNHEY and CDR2 is SMNVEV in the germline V gene (reference sequence). CDR3 DNA: TGTGCCAGCAGCCCCAGACTAGCGGAGATGTACGAGCAGTACTTC. It encodes CASSPRLAEMYEQYF.

The V gene is TRBV2, the J gene TRBJ2-7; D not certain. The CDR3 loop spans 13 amino acids. CDR1 SNHLY and CDR2 FYNNEI come from the germline V gene. Trimming took 3 bases from V and 3 from J, leaving 9 bases between them. The CDR3 sequence is CASSDGHVYEQYF. The CDR3 bases are TGTGCCAGCAGTGATGGGCATGTCTACGAGCAGTACTTC.

The V call is TRBV7-3, the J call TRBJ2-2; possible D gene TRBD1, 6 bases. Germline-derived CDR1 and CDR2 are SGHTA and FQGTGA. The CDR3 contains 15 residues. The V and J ends lost 5 bases and 6 bases respectively, with 16 bases between them. CDR3 sequence reads: CASSPAGTHAGELFF. In DNA form, the CDR3 reads TGTGCCAGCAGCCCAGCCGGGACACACGCCGGGGAGCTGTTTTTT.

CDR3 residues: CASSTEKGAEGDTEAFF. CDR3 nucleotide sequence: TGTGCCAGCAGCACCGAGAAGGGGGCGGAAGGGGACACTGAAGCTTTCTTT. The genes are TRBV9 and TRBJ1-1, with TRBD1 matching over 7 bases. V gave up 4 bases and J gave up 3 bases; unmatched junction bases: 15. The germline gives CDR1 SGDLS, CDR2 YYNGEE. The CDR3 is made up of 17 amino acids. Combining the CDR3 with reference TRBV9 and TRBJ1-1 gives the whole variable domain DSGVTQTPKHLITATGQRVTLRCSPRSGDLSVYWYQQSLDQGLQFLIQYYNGEERAKGNILERFSAQQFPDLHSELNLSSLELGDSALYFCASSTEKGAEGDTEAFFGQGTRLTVV.

V usage is TRBV5-1 and J usage is TRBJ1-1; D may be TRBD1 (5 bases). Germline V lookup: CDR1 SGHRS, CDR2 YFSETQ. The CDR3 extends over 13 amino acids. Trimming cost V 0 bases and J 8 bases, with 11 bases left between them. In nucleotides, the CDR3 is TGCGCCAGCAGCTTGGATGGGGCAGGGGAAGCTTTCTTT. Amino acids: CASSLDGAGEAFF.

The V gene is TRBV28, the J gene TRBJ2-3; 8 bases map to TRBD2. The junction had 8 bases not matched to a gene; V was cut back by 6 bases and J by 0 bases. CDR1 MDHEN and CDR2 SYDVKM come from the germline V gene. The CDR3 sequence is 16 residues long. The CDR3 is CASRQLGLGSTDTQYF. The CDR3 DNA follows: TGTGCCAGCAGACAATTGGGACTAGGGAGCACAGATACGCAGTATTTT.